These 8 T cell receptor beta chains came from one sample sequenced in a study of technical replicates of blood from a few donors (TCRdb year 2017). Library preparation used the immunoSEQ multiplex PCR assay. Entries here come from immuneACCESS through TCRdb and include only in-frame sequences with V and J called. Some clones fail to appear in such tables; in the studies checked, an unresolved V gene covers under half of the shortfall, and the cause of the remainder is unknown. The sample has more than 65,000 clones on record, approximately 94% of them singletons. The top ten clones comprise around 0.25% of the sample. The source material was T cells isolated from PBMCs. Source of these receptors: a human donor in good health.

This clone was seen only a few times. The V call is TRBV29-1, the J call TRBJ1-1; weak D call: TRBD1 (6 bases). V lost 5 bases to trimming and J lost 2 bases, with 12 bases between them. The CDR3 loop spans 13 amino acids. Germline V gives CDR1 SQVTM, CDR2 ANQGSEA. CDR3 region: CSVSGQFNTEAFF. The CDR3 region has the DNA TGCAGCGTTTCAGGACAGTTCAACACTGAAGCTTTCTTT.

This chain joins TRBV11-2 and TRBJ2-5; no reliable D call. In germline, CDR1 is SGHAT, CDR2 FQNNGV. The V and J ends lost 0 bases and 4 bases respectively, with 6 bases between them. CDR3 length: 13 amino acids. This CDR3 is CASSLEYLETQYF. In nucleotides, the CDR3 is TGTGCCAGCAGCTTAGAATATTTAGAGACCCAGTACTTC. The entire variable domain, with the rest obtained from reference TRBV11-2 and TRBJ2-5, is as follows: EAGVAQSPRYKIIEKRQSVAFWCNPISGHATLYWYQQILGQGPKLLIQFQNNGVVDDSQLPKDRFSAERLKGVDSTLKIQPAKLEDSAVYLCASSLEYLETQYFGPGTRLLVL.

The chain recombines TRBV7-9 with TRBJ2-2; unclear D gene. Trimming stripped 4 bases from V and 10 bases from J, with 7 bases between. This CDR3 region has 11 residues. Germline V gives CDR1 SEHNR, CDR2 FQNEAQ (reference sequence). CDR3 nucleotides: TGTGCCAGCAGCTCCTTACAGGAGCTGTTTTTT. It codes for CASSSLQELFF.

This clone showed up just once. The chain couples TRBV7-9 to TRBJ2-5, with TRBD2 matching over 7 bases. The V gene end was trimmed by 7 bases and the J gene end by 0 bases; junction bases not matched to a gene: 8. The germline V gene has CDR1 SEHNR and CDR2 FQNEAQ (reference sequence). The CDR3 runs to 15 residues. CDR3 sequence reads: CASKRTSEYQETQYF. The CDR3 coding sequence is TGTGCCAGCAAGAGAACTAGCGAGTACCAAGAGACCCAGTACTTC.

The chain recombines TRBV2 with TRBJ1-1, with D maybe TRBD1 (6 bases). This CDR3 has 14 residues. V was pared by 5 bases and J by 1 base, with 11 bases between. In germline, CDR1 is SNHLY, CDR2 FYNNEI. The CDR3 loop reads CASSITQGNTEAFF. DNA for the CDR3: TGTGCCAGCAGTATAACACAGGGGAACACTGAAGCTTTCTTT.

This rearrangement joins TRBV18 to TRBJ1-5; a possible D gene is TRBD1 (5 bases). Germline V CDR1 and CDR2: KGHSH, LQKENI. Trimming pared 4 bases from V and 2 bases from J, leaving 9 bases between. The length of the CDR3 is 14 residues. The CDR3 sequence is CASSLGHGNQPQHF. In DNA, the CDR3 is TGTGCCAGCTCACTCGGACACGGCAATCAGCCCCAGCATTTT.

DNA of the CDR3: TGTGCCAGCAGCTTACTGTCCTTTAGAGCTTTCTTT. It specifies CASSLLSFRAFF. The genes are TRBV11-3 and TRBJ1-1; no clear D. The CDR3 sequence is 12 residues long. V gave up 2 bases and J gave up 10 bases, with 11 bases separating them. Germline V gene sequence: CDR1 SGHNT, CDR2 YENEEA. The full variable domain, its missing parts supplied by reference TRBV11-3 and TRBJ1-1, is EAGVVQSPRYKIIEKKQPVAFWCNPISGHNTLYWYLQNLGQGPELLIRYENEEAVDDSQLPKDRFSAERLKGVDSTLKIQPAELGDSAVYLCASSLLSFRAFFGQGTRLTVV.

The chain employs TRBV27 and TRBJ2-1; TRBD2 matches 14 bases. V dropped 8 bases and J dropped 8; count of bases not matched to a gene: 11. CDR3 length: 16 amino acids. Per germline, CDR1 MNHEY and CDR2 SMNVEV (reference sequence). The CDR3 spells CASGPGLAGVYHEQFF. The CDR3 nucleotides are TGTGCCAGCGGACCGGGACTAGCGGGAGTTTACCATGAGCAGTTCTTC.